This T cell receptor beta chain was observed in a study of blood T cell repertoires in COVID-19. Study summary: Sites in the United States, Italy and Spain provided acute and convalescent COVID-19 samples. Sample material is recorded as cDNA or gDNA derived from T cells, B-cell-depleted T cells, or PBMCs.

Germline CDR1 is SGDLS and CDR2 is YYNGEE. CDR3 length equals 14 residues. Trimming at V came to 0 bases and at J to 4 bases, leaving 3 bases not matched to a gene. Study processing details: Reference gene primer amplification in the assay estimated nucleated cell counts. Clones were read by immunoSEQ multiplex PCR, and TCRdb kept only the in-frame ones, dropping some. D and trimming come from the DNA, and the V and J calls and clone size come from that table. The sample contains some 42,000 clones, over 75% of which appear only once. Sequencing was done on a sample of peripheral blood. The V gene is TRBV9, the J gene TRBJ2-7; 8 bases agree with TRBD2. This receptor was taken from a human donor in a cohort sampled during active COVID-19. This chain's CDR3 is CASSVGGLDYEQYF. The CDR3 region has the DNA TGTGCCAGCAGCGTAGGGGGACTAGATTACGAGCAGTACTTC.